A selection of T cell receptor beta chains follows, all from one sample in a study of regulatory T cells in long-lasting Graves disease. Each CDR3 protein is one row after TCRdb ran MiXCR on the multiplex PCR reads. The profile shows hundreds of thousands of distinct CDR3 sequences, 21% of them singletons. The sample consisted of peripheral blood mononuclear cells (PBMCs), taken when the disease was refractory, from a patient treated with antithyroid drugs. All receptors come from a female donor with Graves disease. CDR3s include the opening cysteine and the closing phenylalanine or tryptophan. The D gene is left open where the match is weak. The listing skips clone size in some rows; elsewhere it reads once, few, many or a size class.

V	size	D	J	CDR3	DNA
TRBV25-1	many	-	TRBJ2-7	CATHRPDSPYEQYF	TGTGCCACCCACCGGCCGGACAGCCCCTACGAGCAGTACTTC
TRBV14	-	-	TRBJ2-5	CASSQVPADGETQYF	TGTGCCAGCAGCCAAGTGCCCGCCGATGGGGAGACCCAGTACTTC
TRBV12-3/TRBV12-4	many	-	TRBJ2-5	CASTSDARRFETQYF	TGTGCCAGCACTTCTGATGCCCGGAGGTTTGAGACCCAGTACTTC
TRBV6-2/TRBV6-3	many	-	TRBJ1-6	CASLPGGVLNSPLHF	TGTGCCAGCCTACCGGGGGGGGTTTTAAATTCACCCCTCCACTTT
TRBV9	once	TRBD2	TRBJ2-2	CASSLTSGSARTGELFF	TGTGCCAGCAGCCTGACTAGCGGGAGCGCGCGGACCGGGGAGCTGTTTTTT
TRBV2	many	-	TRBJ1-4	CASSRQDEKLFF	TGTGCCAGCAGTAGACAGGATGAAAAACTGTTTTTT
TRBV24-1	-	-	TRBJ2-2	CATSDLQGGVAGGTGELFF	TGTGCCACCAGTGATTTACAAGGGGGCGTGGCGGGAGGCACCGGGGAGCTGTTTTTT
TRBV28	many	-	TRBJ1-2	CASSLRGYGYTF	TGTGCCAGCAGTTTAAGGGGGTATGGCTACACCTTC
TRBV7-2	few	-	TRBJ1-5	CASNSLGGDQPQHF	TGTGCCAGCAACTCCCTGGGGGGGGATCAGCCCCAGCATTTT
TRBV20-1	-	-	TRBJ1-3	CSARTARSGNTIYF	TGCAGTGCTAGGACTGCTCGATCTGGAAACACCATATATTTT
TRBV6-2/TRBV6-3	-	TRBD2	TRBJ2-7	CASSHGVAGESYEQYF	TGTGCCAGCAGCCACGGGGTAGCGGGAGAGTCCTACGAGCAGTACTTC
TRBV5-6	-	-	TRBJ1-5	CASSLTGNSQPQHF	TGTGCCAGCAGCTTGACAGGGAACAGTCAGCCCCAGCATTTT
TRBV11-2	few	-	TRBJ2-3	CASSLAVSPYRTDTQYF	TGTGCCAGCAGCTTAGCCGTTAGCCCCTACCGCACAGATACGCAGTATTTT
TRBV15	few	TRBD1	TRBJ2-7	CATSRDTTGAYEQYF	TGTGCCACCAGCAGAGATACGACAGGGGCCTACGAGCAGTACTTC
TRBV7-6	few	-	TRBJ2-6	CAFCGANVLTF	TGTGCCTTCTGTGGGGCCAACGTCCTGACTTTC
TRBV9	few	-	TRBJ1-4	CASSAIGATNEKLFF	TGTGCCAGCAGCGCGATTGGTGCAACTAATGAAAAACTGTTTTTT
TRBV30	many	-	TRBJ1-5	CAWSVRGGQPQHF	TGTGCCTGGAGTGTACGGGGTGGGCAGCCCCAGCATTTT
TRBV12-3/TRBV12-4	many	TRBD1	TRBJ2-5	CASRRTGVGETQYF	TGTGCCAGCAGACGGACAGGGGTAGGAGAGACCCAGTACTTC
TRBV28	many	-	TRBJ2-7	CASSPPGFYEQYF	TGTGCCAGCAGTCCCCCCGGCTTCTACGAGCAGTACTTC
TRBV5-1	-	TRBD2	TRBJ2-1	CASSLGTSGRVDEQFF	TGCGCCAGCAGCCTTGGGACTAGCGGGAGAGTCGATGAGCAGTTCTTC
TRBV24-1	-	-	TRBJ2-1	CATSDSPGRNNEQFF	TGTGCCACCAGTGATTCCCCCGGACGTAACAATGAGCAGTTCTTC
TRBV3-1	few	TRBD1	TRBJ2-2	CASSQSDRANTGELFF	TGTGCCAGCAGCCAATCGGACAGGGCGAACACCGGGGAGCTGTTTTTT
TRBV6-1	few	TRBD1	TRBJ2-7	CASGPGQGYEQYF	TGTGCCAGCGGGCCGGGACAGGGCTACGAGCAGTACTTC
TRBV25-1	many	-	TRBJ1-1	CASSLASNTEAFF	TGTGCCAGCAGCTTAGCTTCAAACACTGAAGCTTTCTTT
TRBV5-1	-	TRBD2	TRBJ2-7	CASSPNSGSYEQYF	TGCGCCAGCAGCCCGAATAGCGGGAGCTACGAGCAGTACTTC
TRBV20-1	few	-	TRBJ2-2	CSARDARLNTGELFF	TGCAGTGCTAGAGATGCTCGGCTGAACACCGGGGAGCTGTTTTTT